One and the same sample provided the 17 T cell receptor beta chains below, sequenced in a study of T cells after yellow fever vaccination. From the 5' RACE reads, TCRdb called clonotypes with MiXCR, one entry per CDR3 protein. The sample contains about 170,000 distinct CDR3 sequences, approximately 9.9% of which appear only once. The sample in question was CD8+ T cells sorted from PBMCs, obtained 15 days after the yellow fever booster vaccination. The source is a man in his late teens or twenties who received the YFV17D yellow fever vaccine.

Note on this clonotype: One end of the junction does not line up with germline, which may come from a read error. The V call is TRBV6-1, the J call TRBJ1-2, with no clear D. CDR3 size: 10 residues. Germline CDR1 and CDR2: MNHNS and SASEGT. CDR3 region: CVSSHYGYTF. The DNA of the CDR3 is TGTGTCAGCAGTCACTATGGCTACACCTTC.

In this sample, this clonotype turned up a few times. The chain links TRBV12-5 to TRBJ1-5, with 7 bases aligning to TRBD1. After removal of 4 bases from V and 7 bases from J, the junction contained 7 bases not matched to a gene. The CDR3 has 14 amino acids. Germline V gene data show CDR1 as LGHNT and CDR2 as FRNRAP. The CDR3 spells CASGYDRVIQPQHF. The CDR3 DNA sequence: TGTGCTAGTGGTTATGACAGGGTAATCCAGCCCCAGCATTTT. Filled out from reference TRBV12-5 and TRBJ1-5, the complete variable domain reads DARVTQTPRHKVTEMGQEVTMRCQPILGHNTVFWYRQTMMQGLELLAYFRNRAPLDDSGMPKDRFSAEMPDATLATLKIQPSEPRDSAVYFCASGYDRVIQPQHFGDGTRLSIL.

The rearrangement uses TRBV15 and TRBJ1-1, with D maybe TRBD1 (6 bases). The V end was cut by 3 bases, the J end by 1 base, with 9 bases between. Germline-derived CDR1 and CDR2 are LNHNV and YYDKDF (reference sequence). The CDR3 spans 14 residues. The CDR3 spells CATSRKQGNTEAFF. CDR3 coding DNA: TGTGCCACCAGCAGGAAACAGGGGAACACTGAAGCTTTCTTT.

This clonotype was seen a handful of times. The J gene is TRBJ2-5, the V gene TRBV6-6; no reliable D call. Trimming left V 0 bases short and J 7 bases short, with 15 bases between. Germline V lookup: CDR1 MNHNY, CDR2 SVGAGI (reference sequence). The CDR3 spans 15 residues. The CDR3 sequence is CASSYSNQAASTQYF. DNA of the CDR3: TGTGCCAGCAGTTACTCGAACCAGGCCGCATCGACCCAGTACTTC.

The J gene is TRBJ2-1, the V gene TRBV2; no reliable D call. Germline V gene lookup returns CDR1 SNHLY and CDR2 FYNNEI. The V and J ends lost 7 bases and 4 bases respectively, with 20 bases between them. The CDR3 runs 16 residues. This chain's CDR3 is CASTIGETRRYNEQFF. As DNA, the CDR3 is TGTGCCAGCACCATAGGCGAGACACGGAGATACAATGAGCAGTTCTTC.

The V gene is TRBV7-9, the J gene TRBJ2-3; D ambiguous. CDR3 length equals 15 residues. Germline CDR1 reads SEHNR; CDR2 reads FQNEAQ (reference sequence). With 7 bases removed from V and 0 bases from J, the gap between germline ends came to 14 bases. The DNA of the CDR3 is TGTGCCAGCACCGTGGGCGGCATTAGCACAGATACGCAGTATTTT. Amino acids: CASTVGGISTDTQYF.

This clonotype was seen a handful of times. The J gene is TRBJ1-4, the V gene TRBV4-3; D perhaps matches TRBD1 (6 bases). Looked up from germline, CDR1 is LGHNA and CDR2 is YSLEER. The ends were cut back, 1 base at V and 10 bases at J, with 19 bases in the middle. The CDR3 is 16 amino acids. The CDR3 region is CASSQADIGQPAKLFF. The CDR3 bases are TGCGCCAGCAGCCAAGCGGATATAGGACAGCCGGCAAAACTGTTTTTT.

This clonotype was seen a few times. This rearrangement joins TRBV28 to TRBJ1-1; D remains ambiguous. Trimming stripped 3 bases from V and 0 bases from J, with 8 bases between. This CDR3 spans 14 amino acids. Germline V CDR1 and CDR2: MDHEN, SYDVKM. Here the CDR3 DNA reads TGTGCCAGCAGTTTTACACGGATGAACACTGAAGCTTTCTTT. It encodes CASSFTRMNTEAFF.

This clonotype was recorded a few times. The V and J genes are TRBV20-1 and TRBJ2-7; tentatively, D is TRBD2 (5 bases). CDR3 length: 13 residues. V gave up 2 bases and J gave up 1 base, with 9 bases separating them. The germline CDR1 and CDR2 sequences are DFQATT and SNEGSKA (reference sequence). The CDR3 region is CSARRGNSYEQYF. The CDR3 DNA is TGCAGTGCTAGAAGAGGGAATTCCTACGAGCAGTACTTC.

This clonotype occurred a few times. The chain links TRBV7-9 to TRBJ2-3; D gene uncertain. V was clipped by 3 bases and J by 2 bases, with 15 bases between them. CDR1 and CDR2 (germline): SEHNR, FQNEAQ (reference sequence). The CDR3 loop spans 16 amino acids. CDR3 coding DNA: TGTGCCAGCAGCTTTTCACCCCGAAGGGCCACAGATACGCAGTATTTT. This translates into CASSFSPRRATDTQYF.

The rearrangement uses TRBV28 and TRBJ2-6; 10 bases line up with TRBD2. The CDR3 loop spans 19 amino acids. Losses at the gene ends were 6 bases for V and 2 bases for J; bases not matched to a gene: 13. Germline CDR1 and CDR2: MDHEN and SYDVKM. The CDR3 DNA is TGTGCCAGCAGGTCGCAGCGGGGGGGAGTAGTCCCTGGGGCCAACGTCCTGACTTTC. This gives the protein CASRSQRGGVVPGANVLTF.

This clonotype was seen more than once but under ten times. V gene TRBV7-2 combines with J gene TRBJ2-2; D is undetermined. The CDR3 is 11 amino acids. The V gene's germline CDR1 is SGHTA and CDR2 FQGNSA. V lost 2 bases to trimming and J lost 11 bases, with 6 bases between them. As DNA, the CDR3 is TGTGCCAGCAGCTTACTGGTAGAGCTGTTTTTT. It translates to CASSLLVELFF.

The table lists this clonotype with a few counts. The junction and the germline gene differ at one end; a read error may be behind it. V gene TRBV7-8 combines with J gene TRBJ1-5, with 11 bases identical to TRBD1. Per germline, CDR1 SGHVS and CDR2 FQNEAQ. The CDR3 is 13 residues long. The CDR3 region has the DNA TGTGCCAGCAGCGTTGAATCTGGACAGGGGGCGTATTTT. Translated, it gives CASSVESGQGAYF.

This clonotype was detected many times. V gene TRBV28 combines with J gene TRBJ2-5; 7 bases match TRBD2. This CDR3 has 15 amino acids. J was trimmed by 4 bases and V by 5 bases; bases with no gene match: 10. Germline V lookup: CDR1 MDHEN, CDR2 SYDVKM. The CDR3 here is CASSPGLVVGETQYF. The DNA of the CDR3 is TGTGCCAGCAGTCCCGGACTAGTGGTTGGAGAGACCCAGTACTTC.

This clonotype was counted only a few times. This chain joins TRBV20-1 and TRBJ2-1; 8 bases align to TRBD1. The CDR3 is made up of 16 amino acids. The V and J ends lost 3 bases and 7 bases, in that order; junction bases with no gene match: 14. The germline V gene encodes CDR1 DFQATT and CDR2 SNEGSKA (reference sequence). CDR3 nucleotide sequence: TGCAGTGCTAGTCTGGCATTACAGGGGGAAGTGAATGAGCAGTTCTTC. Protein product: CSASLALQGEVNEQFF.

This clonotype was seen more than once but under ten times. The chain is built from TRBV27 and TRBJ2-7; 11 bases are a match to TRBD1. Germline V gives CDR1 MNHEY, CDR2 SMNVEV (reference sequence). With V trimmed by 4 bases and J by 7 bases, 6 bases remained unmatched. This CDR3 region has 14 residues. The CDR3 region is CASSSGTGGWEQYF. CDR3 DNA sequence: TGTGCCAGCAGTTCCGGGACAGGGGGTTGGGAGCAGTACTTC.

This clonotype was detected only a few times. DNA of the CDR3: TGCGCCAGCAGCCAAGATCTGGTTTTTTTCTGGATCAGGTCCTACAATGAGCAGTTCTTC. This translates into CASSQDLVFFWIRSYNEQFF. The rearrangement joins TRBV4-3 to TRBJ2-1; D gene uncertain. The V end was cut by 0 bases, the J end by 1 base, with 22 bases between. This CDR3 is built from 20 residues. CDR1 and CDR2 (germline): LGHNA, YSLEER.